This TCR beta chain is from a study of blood T cell repertoires in COVID-19. Those who participated ranged in age from 18 to 89 years and resided in around 22 US areas. The study assigned cohorts using participant-reported clinical history. CDR1 and CDR2 from the germline V gene are MNHNY and SVGAGI (reference sequence). The V end was cut by 2 bases, the J end by 6 bases, with 4 bases between. This CDR3 comprises 12 residues. The repertoire was sequenced with immunoSEQ multiplex PCR; TCRdb's copy has only in-frame clones and lacks some. The data contain 200,000 to 250,000 clones, under 90% of them singletons.

The genes are TRBV6-6 and TRBJ1-4; unclear D gene. This clonotype was obtained from a man aged 55 to 70 who had recovered from COVID-19. Sequencing was performed on PBMCs or T cells enriched from blood (not recorded which). The CDR3 DNA reads TGTGCCAGCAGTTACGGGCATGAAAAACTGTTTTTT. Protein sequence: CASSYGHEKLFF.